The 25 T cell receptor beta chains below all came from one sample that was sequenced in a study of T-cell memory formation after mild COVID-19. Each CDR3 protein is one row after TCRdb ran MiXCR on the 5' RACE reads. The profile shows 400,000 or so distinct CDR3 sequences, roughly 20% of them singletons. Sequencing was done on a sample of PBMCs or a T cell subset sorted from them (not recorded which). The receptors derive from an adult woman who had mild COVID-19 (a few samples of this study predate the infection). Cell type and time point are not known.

The CDR3 protein is CSVSTGAAQPQHF. The DNA for the CDR3 is TGCAGCGTTTCTACAGGGGCAGCTCAGCCCCAGCATTTT. This chain uses TRBV29-1 with TRBJ1-5; 7 positions match TRBD1. The germline gives CDR1 SQVTM, CDR2 ANQGSEA. J gave up 6 bases and V 5 bases, and 7 bases lay outside the gene matches. There are 13 residues in the CDR3. The whole variable domain, filled in from reference TRBV29-1 and TRBJ1-5, reads SAVISQKPSRDICQRGTSLTIQCQVDSQVTMMFWYRQQPGQSLTLIATANQGSEATYESGFVIDKFPISRPNLTFSTLTVSNMSPEDSSIYLCSVSTGAAQPQHFGDGTRLSIL.

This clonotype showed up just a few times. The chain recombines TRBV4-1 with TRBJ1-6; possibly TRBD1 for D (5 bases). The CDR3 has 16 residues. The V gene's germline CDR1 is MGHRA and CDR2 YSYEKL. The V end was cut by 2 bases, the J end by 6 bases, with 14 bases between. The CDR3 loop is CASSQSGHGANSPLHF. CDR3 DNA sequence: TGCGCCAGCAGCCAATCAGGCCACGGGGCTAATTCACCCCTCCACTTT.

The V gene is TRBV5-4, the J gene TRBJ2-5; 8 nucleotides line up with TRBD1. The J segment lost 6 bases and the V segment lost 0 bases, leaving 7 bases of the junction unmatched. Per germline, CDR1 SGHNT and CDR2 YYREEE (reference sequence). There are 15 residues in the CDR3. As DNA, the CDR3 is TGTGCCAGCAGCTTGGCGGCAGGGGGCGCACAGACCCAGTACTTC. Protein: CASSLAAGGAQTQYF.

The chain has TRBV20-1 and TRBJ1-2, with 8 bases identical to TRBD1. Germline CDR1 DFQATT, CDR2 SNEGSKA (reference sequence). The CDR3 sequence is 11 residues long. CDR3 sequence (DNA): TGCAGGGCAGGGGGCGACTATGGCTACACCTTC. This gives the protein CRAGGDYGYTF.

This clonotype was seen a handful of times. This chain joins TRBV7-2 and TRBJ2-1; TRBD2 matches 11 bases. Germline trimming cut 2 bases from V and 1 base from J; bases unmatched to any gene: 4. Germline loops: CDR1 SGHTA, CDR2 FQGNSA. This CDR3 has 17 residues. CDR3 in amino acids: CASSLKASGRSYNEQFF. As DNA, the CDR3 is TGTGCCAGCAGCTTAAAGGCTAGCGGGAGGTCCTACAATGAGCAGTTCTTC.

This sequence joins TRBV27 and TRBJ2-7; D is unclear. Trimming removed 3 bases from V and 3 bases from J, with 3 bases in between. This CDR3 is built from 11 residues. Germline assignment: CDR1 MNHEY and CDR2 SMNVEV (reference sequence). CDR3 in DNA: TGTGCCAGCAGTTTGTGCTACGAGCAGTACTTC. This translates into CASSLCYEQYF.

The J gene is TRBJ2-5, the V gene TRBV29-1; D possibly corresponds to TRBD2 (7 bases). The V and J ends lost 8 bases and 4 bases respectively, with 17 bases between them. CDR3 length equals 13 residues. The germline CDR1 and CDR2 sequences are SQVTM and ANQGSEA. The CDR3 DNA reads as TGCAGCATCCGCGCGGGGGCTGGAGAGACCCAGTACTTC. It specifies CSIRAGAGETQYF.

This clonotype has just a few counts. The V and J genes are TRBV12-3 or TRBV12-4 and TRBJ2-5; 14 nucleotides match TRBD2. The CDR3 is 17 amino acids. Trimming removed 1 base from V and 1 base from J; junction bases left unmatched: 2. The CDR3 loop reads CASSLGTSGRIQETQYF. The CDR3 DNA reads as TGTGCCAGCAGTTTAGGGACTAGCGGGAGGATCCAAGAGACCCAGTACTTC.

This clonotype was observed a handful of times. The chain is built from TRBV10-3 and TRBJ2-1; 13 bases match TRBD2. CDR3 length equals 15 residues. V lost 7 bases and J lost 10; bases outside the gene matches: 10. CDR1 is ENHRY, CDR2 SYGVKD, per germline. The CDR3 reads CAIKSGTSGTREQFF. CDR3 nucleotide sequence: TGTGCCATCAAATCCGGGACTAGCGGGACCCGAGAGCAGTTCTTC.

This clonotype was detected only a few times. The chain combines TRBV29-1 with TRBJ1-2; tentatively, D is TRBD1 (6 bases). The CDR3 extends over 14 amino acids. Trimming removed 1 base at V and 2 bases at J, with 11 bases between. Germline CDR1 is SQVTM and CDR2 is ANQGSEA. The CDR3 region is CSVEGITGNYGYTF. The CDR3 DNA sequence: TGCAGCGTTGAAGGCATAACAGGGAACTATGGCTACACCTTC.

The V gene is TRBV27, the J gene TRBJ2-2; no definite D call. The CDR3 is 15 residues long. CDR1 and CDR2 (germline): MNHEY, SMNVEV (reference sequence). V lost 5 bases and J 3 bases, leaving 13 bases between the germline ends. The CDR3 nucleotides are TGTGCCAGCAGTCCCCGGAACTTTTACACCGGGGAGCTGTTTTTT. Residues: CASSPRNFYTGELFF.

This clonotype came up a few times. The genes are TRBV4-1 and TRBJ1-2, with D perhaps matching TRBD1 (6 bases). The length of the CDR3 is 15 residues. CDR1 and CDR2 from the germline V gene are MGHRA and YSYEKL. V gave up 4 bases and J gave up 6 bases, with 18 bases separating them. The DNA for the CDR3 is TGCGCCAGCAGCCGCCTTGAGGGGGTCCGTGATGGCTACACCTTC. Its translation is CASSRLEGVRDGYTF.

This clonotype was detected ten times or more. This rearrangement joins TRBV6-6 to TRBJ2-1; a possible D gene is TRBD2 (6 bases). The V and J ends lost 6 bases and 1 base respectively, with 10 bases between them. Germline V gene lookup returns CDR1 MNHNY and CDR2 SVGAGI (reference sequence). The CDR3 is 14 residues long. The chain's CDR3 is CASRRLASYNEQFF. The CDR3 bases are TGTGCCAGCAGAAGGCTAGCGTCCTACAATGAGCAGTTCTTC.

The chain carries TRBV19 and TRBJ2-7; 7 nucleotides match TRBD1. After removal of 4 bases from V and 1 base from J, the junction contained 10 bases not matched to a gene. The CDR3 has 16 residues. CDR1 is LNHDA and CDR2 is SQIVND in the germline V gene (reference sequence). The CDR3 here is CASSRGQGEVSYEQYF. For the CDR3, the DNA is TGTGCCAGTAGTAGAGGGCAGGGGGAAGTTTCCTACGAGCAGTACTTC.

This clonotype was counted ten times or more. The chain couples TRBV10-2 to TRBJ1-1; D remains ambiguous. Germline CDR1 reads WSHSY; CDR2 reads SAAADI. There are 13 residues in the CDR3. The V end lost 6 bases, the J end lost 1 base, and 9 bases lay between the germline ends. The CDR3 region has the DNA TGCGCCAGCAGCGTCCTGTCGAACACTGAAGCTTTCTTT. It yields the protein CASSVLSNTEAFF.

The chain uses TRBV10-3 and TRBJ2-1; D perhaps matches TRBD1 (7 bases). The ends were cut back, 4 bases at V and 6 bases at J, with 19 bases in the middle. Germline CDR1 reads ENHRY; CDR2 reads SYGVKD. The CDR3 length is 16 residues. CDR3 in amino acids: CAISVGDRVGGNEQFF. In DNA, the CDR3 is TGTGCCATCAGTGTCGGGGACAGAGTCGGGGGCAATGAGCAGTTCTTC.

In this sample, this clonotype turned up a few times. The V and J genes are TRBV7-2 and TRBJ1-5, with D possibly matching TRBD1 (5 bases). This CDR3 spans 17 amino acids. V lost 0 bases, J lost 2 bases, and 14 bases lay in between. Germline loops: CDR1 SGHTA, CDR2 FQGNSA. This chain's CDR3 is CASSLAGVGVRNQPQHF. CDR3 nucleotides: TGTGCCAGCAGCTTAGCGGGGGTAGGCGTACGCAATCAGCCCCAGCATTTT.

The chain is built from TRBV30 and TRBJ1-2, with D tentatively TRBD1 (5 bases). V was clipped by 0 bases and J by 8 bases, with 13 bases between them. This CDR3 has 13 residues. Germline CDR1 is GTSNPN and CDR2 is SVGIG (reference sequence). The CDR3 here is CAWSVLGREGYTF. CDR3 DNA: TGTGCCTGGAGTGTACTGGGGCGGGAGGGCTACACCTTC. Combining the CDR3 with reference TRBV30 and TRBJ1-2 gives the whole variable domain SQTIHQWPATLVQPVGSPLSLECTVEGTSNPNLYWYRQAAGRGLQLLFYSVGIGQISSEVPQNLSASRPQDRQFILSSKKLLLSDSGFYLCAWSVLGREGYTFGSGTRLTVV.

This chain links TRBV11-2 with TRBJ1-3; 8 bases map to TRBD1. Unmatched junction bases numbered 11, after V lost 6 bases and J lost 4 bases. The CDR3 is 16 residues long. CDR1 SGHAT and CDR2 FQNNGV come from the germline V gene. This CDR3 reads CASSRGQGSGGNTIYF. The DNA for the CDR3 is TGTGCCAGCAGTCGAGGACAGGGATCGGGGGGAAACACCATATATTTT.

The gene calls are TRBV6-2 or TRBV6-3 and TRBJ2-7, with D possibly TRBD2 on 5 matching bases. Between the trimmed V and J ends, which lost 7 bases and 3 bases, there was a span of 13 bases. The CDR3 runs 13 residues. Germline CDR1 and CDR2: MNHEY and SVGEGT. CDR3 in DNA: TGTGCCAGCACCGAGGACTGGGTCTACGAGCAGTACTTC. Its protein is CASTEDWVYEQYF.

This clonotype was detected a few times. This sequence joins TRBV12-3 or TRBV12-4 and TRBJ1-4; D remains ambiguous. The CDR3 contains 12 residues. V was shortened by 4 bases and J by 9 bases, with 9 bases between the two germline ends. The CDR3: CASSYNPQKLFF. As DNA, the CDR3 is TGTGCCAGCAGTTATAATCCGCAAAAACTGTTTTTT.

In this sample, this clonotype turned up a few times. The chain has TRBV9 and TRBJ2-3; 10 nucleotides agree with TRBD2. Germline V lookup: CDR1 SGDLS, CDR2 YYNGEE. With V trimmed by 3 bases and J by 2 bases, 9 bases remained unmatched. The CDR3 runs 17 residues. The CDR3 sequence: CASSALGTSEVTDTQYF. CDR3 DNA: TGTGCCAGCAGCGCCCTCGGGACTAGCGAGGTCACAGATACGCAGTATTTT.

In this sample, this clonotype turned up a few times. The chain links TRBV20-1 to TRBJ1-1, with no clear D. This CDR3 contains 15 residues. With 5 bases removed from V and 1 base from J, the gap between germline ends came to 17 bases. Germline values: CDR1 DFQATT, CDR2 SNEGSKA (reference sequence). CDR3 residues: CSAPQVGAGNTEAFF. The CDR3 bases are TGCAGTGCTCCTCAAGTGGGCGCCGGGAACACTGAAGCTTTCTTT.

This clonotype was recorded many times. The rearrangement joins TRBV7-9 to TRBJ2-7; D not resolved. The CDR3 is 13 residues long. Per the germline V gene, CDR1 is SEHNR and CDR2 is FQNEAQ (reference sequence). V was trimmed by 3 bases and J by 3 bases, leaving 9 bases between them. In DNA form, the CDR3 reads TGTGCCAGCAGCTTCGGTTTGGGCTACGAGCAGTACTTC. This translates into CASSFGLGYEQYF.

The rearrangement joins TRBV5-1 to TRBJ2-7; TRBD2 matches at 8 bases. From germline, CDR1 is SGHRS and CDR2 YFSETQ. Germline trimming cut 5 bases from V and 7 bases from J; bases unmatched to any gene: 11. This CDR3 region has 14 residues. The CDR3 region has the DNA TGCGCCAGCAGGGGTTCGGGAGGGACTACGGAGCAGTACTTC. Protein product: CASRGSGGTTEQYF. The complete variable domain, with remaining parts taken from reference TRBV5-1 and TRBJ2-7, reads KAGVTQTPRYLIKTRGQQVTLSCSPISGHRSVSWYQQTPGQGLQFLFEYFSETQRNKGNFPGRFSGRQFSNSRSEMNVSTLELGDSALYLCASRGSGGTTEQYFGPGTRLTVT.